The text below deals with one T cell receptor beta chain. This clonotype was counted between two and nine times. Its antigen target is currently unknown. Base qualities are not recorded, but no much larger clone differs from it by a single base. Systemically healthy Caucasian individuals from Russia, 35 to 50 in total and aged about 6 to 95 years, were included as donors. Each donor gave about 9.2 milliliters of peripheral blood, drawn into EDTA-treated Vacutainer tubes. PBMCs were isolated by Ficoll-Paque density-gradient centrifugation, with at least 7 million obtained per sample. Total RNA, at least 5.5 micrograms per sample, was extracted from PBMCs with Trizol reagent. The percentages of naive CD45RAhigh/CD27high T cells were determined by flow cytometry on a PBMC aliquot from every donor. The entry originates in a study of blood T cells in healthy people across ages (dated by TCRdb to about 2015). Context from the whole study: In model experiments, template switching captured about one uniquely barcoded TCR beta cDNA molecule for every two T cells. Age-related changes in TCR beta repertoire diversity were measured in the study by deep sequencing normalized with unique cDNA molecular identifiers. The donors were divided into four age groups: young (average roughly 17 years), middle-aged (approximately 39), aged (62) and long-lived (roughly 86). To avoid experimental bias, donors of different ages were randomly spread across the sequencing lanes. The study analyzed two additional independent replicas of 1 million unique cDNA reads from the same blood draw for two donors, one aged 18 to 29 and one aged 80 or older.

Overall results and qualifications from the work: There was a strong correlation between observed TCR beta diversity and the percentage of naive T cells measured by flow cytometry. Because the CMV infection status of the donors was unknown, age-related changes in expanded clonotypes may potentially have been confounded. Estimates of total diversity from one million sequenced T cells were regarded as lower bounds and underestimates. The long-lived group showed more naive CD4+ T cells, fewer expanded clones and increased TCR diversity than the aged group, suggesting age selection. As age increased, observed TCR beta diversity per million T cells dropped in a roughly linear way, and a significant reduction was already evident by age 40. Bulk unsorted PBMC profiling prevented conclusive comparison of naive and antigen-experienced compartments.

Sequences MNHEY (CDR1) and SVGEGT (CDR2) are obtained from the germline V gene. Between the V and J ends, shortened by 2 bases and 2 bases respectively, the junction contains 12 bases. Measured from the cysteine to the phenylalanine, the CDR3 is 15 residues long. Only the CDR3 DNA stays, 45 bases, in frame from base 1. Library generation was performed with 5' RACE. Sequenced using an Illumina HiSeq 2500. A second 7 to 11 cycle PCR used a sample-barcoded 5' primer and a J-beta primer mix. Each TCR beta cDNA molecule received a unique molecular identifier from a template-switch 5' adaptor carrying 12 random nucleotides. At least 2.5 million CDR3-containing paired-end reads were obtained from each sample. All of the RNA was converted into first-strand cDNA using the Mint cDNA synthesis kit, with a TRBC-specific oligonucleotide serving as the primer. Following uracil-DNA glycosylase treatment, a first 18-cycle PCR with universal primers M1SS and BC2_uni_R was performed on all cDNA. The authors processed their data as follows. Normalization of each sample was performed by random selection of 1 million high-quality reads, each carrying a distinct molecular identifier. Instead of being binned into consensus sequences, reads with shared molecular identifiers were discarded. MiTCR, set to a Q25 quality threshold and the strictest error-elimination algorithm, was used for CDR3 identification, clonotype clustering and error correction. A nonparametric unseen species model using Euler transformation provided a lower-bound estimate of total TCR beta diversity. TCRdb passed the public sequencing reads through fastp at Q25 and MiXCR, retaining productive beta sequences. Each entry is one CDR3 protein sequence, shown with its most common DNA and genes. These V and J calls originate from TCRdb's pipeline instead of the authors' own analysis. The sample table holds approximately 1.5 million distinct CDR3 sequences, of which 35% to 45% were seen once. The ten largest clones represent about 4.1% of the sample.

The rearranged chain carries TRBV6-2 or TRBV6-3 and TRBJ1-2, with the D gene not clear enough to name. Sequenced material: blood. The receptor was isolated from a young woman in good health. Here the CDR3 is given as CASSYVVGRNYGYTF. In nucleotides, the sequence is TGTGCCAGCAGTTACGTCGTGGGTCGGAACTATGGCTACACCTTC.